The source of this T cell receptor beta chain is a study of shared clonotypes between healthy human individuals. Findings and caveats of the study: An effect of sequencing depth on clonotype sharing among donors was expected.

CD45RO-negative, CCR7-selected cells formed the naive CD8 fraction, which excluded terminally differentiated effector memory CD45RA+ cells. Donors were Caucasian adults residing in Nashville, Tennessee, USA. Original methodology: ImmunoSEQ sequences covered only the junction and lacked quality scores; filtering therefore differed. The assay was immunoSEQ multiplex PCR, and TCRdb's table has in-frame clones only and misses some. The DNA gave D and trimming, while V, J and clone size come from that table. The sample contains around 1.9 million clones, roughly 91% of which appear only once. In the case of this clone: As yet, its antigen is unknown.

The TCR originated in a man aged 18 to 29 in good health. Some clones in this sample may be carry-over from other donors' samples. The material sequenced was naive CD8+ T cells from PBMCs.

The CDR3 region is CASSLGVTVSDGYTF. The CDR3 region has the DNA TGTGCCAGCAGCTTGGGGGTCACAGTAAGTGATGGCTACACCTTC. The genes are TRBV5-6 and TRBJ1-2; D call uncertain. Trimming cost V 0 bases and J 6 bases, with 15 bases left between them. Germline CDR1 reads SGHDT; CDR2 reads YYEEEE. The CDR3 is 15 amino acids.